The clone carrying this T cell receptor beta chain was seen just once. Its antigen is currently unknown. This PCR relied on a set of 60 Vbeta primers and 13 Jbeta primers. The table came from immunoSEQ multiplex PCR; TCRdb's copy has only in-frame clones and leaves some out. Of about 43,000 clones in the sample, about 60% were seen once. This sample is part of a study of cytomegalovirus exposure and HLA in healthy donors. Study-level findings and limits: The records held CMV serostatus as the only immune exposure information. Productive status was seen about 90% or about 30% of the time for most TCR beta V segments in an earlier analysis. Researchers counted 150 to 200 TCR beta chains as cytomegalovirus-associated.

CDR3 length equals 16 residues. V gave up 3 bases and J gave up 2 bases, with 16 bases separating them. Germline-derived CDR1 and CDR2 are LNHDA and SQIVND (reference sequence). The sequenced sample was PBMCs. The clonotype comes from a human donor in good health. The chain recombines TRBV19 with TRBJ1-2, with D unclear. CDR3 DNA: TGTGCCAGTAGTATCGTTAAGCGGGGAACCAACTATGGCTACACCTTC. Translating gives CASSIVKRGTNYGYTF.